This T cell receptor beta chain came from a study of cytomegalovirus exposure and HLA in healthy donors. Study context: Among the roughly 400 genotyped donors, 81% were placed in the Caucasian-associated ancestry cluster.

Study-wide results and caveats: In the analysis, some V segments, TRBV6-2 and TRBV6-3 included, were excluded as indistinguishable. Analyzed later, association rates of TCRs varied across HLA loci, with DRB1 most and HLA-C fewest.

Worth noting for this clone: Its target is unknown.

The PCR was carried out with 60 Vbeta primers and 13 Jbeta primers. Profiled with immunoSEQ multiplex PCR; TCRdb holds only in-frame clones, not every one. The data show hundreds of thousands of clones, 80% to 90% seen once. Germline V gene sequence: CDR1 LGHNA, CDR2 YNFKEQ. V lost 0 bases, J lost 3 bases, and 3 bases stayed unmatched. CDR3 length: 16 residues. Sequencing was performed on PBMCs. The TCR originated in a woman younger than 35 in good health and CMV-seronegative. The chain couples TRBV4-2 to TRBJ2-3, with 10 bases lining up with TRBD2. CDR3 in DNA: TGTGCCAGCAGCCAAGATAAGACTAGCGGGACAGATACGCAGTATTTT. The encoded protein is CASSQDKTSGTDTQYF.